Presented here are 28 T cell receptor beta chains from one specimen sequenced in a study of blood T cell repertoires in COVID-19 (dated by TCRdb to about 2020). The library was produced with the immunoSEQ multiplex PCR assay. In TCRdb, the immuneACCESS table is reduced to in-frame sequences with V and J assigned. These tables do not hold every clone; where another copy was compared, an unresolved V gene accounts for under half, and the others remain unexplained. The sample table shows about 320,000 clones, and roughly 85% are seen once. The leading ten clones occupy just over 7% of the sample. Sequenced material: peripheral blood. These receptors were collected from a human donor in a cohort sampled during active COVID-19.

The chain has TRBV7-3 and TRBJ1-6; 7 nucleotides line up with TRBD1. V lost 2 bases and J lost 5; bases outside the gene matches: 3. The CDR3 consists of 15 residues. Germline V CDR1 and CDR2: SGHTA, FQGTGA. CDR3 in DNA: TGTGCCAGCAGCTTAGGGGACAGAGATAATTCACCCCTCCACTTT. This sequence encodes CASSLGDRDNSPLHF.

This clone came up many times. The V gene is TRBV5-1, the J gene TRBJ2-7; the D gene is possibly TRBD2 (5 bases). This CDR3 region has 15 residues. Germline V CDR1 and CDR2: SGHRS, YFSETQ. Between the trimmed V and J ends, which lost 1 base and 2 bases, there was a span of 13 bases. CDR3 DNA: TGCGCCAGCAGCTTGTCGGGCGGGCAAACCTACGAGCAGTACTTC. Translation gives CASSLSGGQTYEQYF.

The V call is TRBV7-2, the J call TRBJ2-2; no definite D call. The CDR3 spans 14 residues. Germline loops: CDR1 SGHTA, CDR2 FQGNSA. The V gene lost 5 bases and the J gene lost 1 base, with 8 bases spanning the gap. The CDR3 loop reads CASSTYGNTGELFF. CDR3 coding DNA: TGTGCCAGCAGCACGTACGGGAACACCGGGGAGCTGTTTTTT.

This clone was detected once. The genes are TRBV12-5 and TRBJ1-2; TRBD1 is a possible D gene (5 bases). Between the trimmed V and J ends, which lost 6 bases and 0 bases, there was a span of 17 bases. Per germline, CDR1 LGHNT and CDR2 FRNRAP. The CDR3 spans 16 residues. CDR3 bases: TGTGCTAGTGGCTCGATCAGGGCTTCGCCTAACTATGGCTACACCTTC. Residues: CASGSIRASPNYGYTF.

The chain carries TRBV2 and TRBJ1-4; 12 nucleotides match TRBD1. V gave up 6 bases and J gave up 14 bases; unmatched junction bases: 13. In germline, CDR1 is SNHLY, CDR2 FYNNEI. The CDR3 is made up of 15 amino acids. This chain's CDR3 is CASSDRDRGLDALFF. Written as DNA, the CDR3 is TGTGCCAGCAGCGACAGGGACAGGGGGCTAGATGCTCTGTTTTTT.

The rearrangement links TRBV9 to TRBJ2-2, with 10 bases identical to TRBD2. The CDR3 is 16 residues long. Germline V lookup: CDR1 SGDLS, CDR2 YYNGEE. V gave up 0 bases and J gave up 1 base; unmatched junction bases: 0. This chain's CDR3 is CASSVGLAGNTGELFF. The DNA of the CDR3 is TGTGCCAGCAGCGTAGGACTAGCGGGGAACACCGGGGAGCTGTTTTTT.

The chain couples TRBV19 to TRBJ2-2; 13 bases match TRBD2. The CDR3 has 15 amino acids. Germline loops: CDR1 LNHDA, CDR2 SQIVND (reference sequence). V shed 5 bases and J 8 bases; nucleotides not matched to a gene: 5. The CDR3 sequence: CASSVTSGGAGELFF. CDR3 in DNA: TGTGCCAGTAGTGTCACTAGCGGGGGGGCTGGGGAGCTGTTTTTT. Drawing the rest from reference TRBV19 and TRBJ2-2, the complete variable domain is DGGITQSPKYLFRKEGQNVTLSCEQNLNHDAMYWYRQDPGQGLRLIYYSQIVNDFQKGDIAEGYSVSREKKESFPLTVTSAQKNPTAFYLCASSVTSGGAGELFFGEGSRLTVL.

The chain recombines TRBV4-2 with TRBJ1-6; no clear D gene. Trimming removed 0 bases at V and 2 bases at J, with 8 bases between. This CDR3 has 16 amino acids. Germline loops: CDR1 LGHNA, CDR2 YNFKEQ. The CDR3 sequence: CASSQDAGTYNSPLHF. For the CDR3, the DNA is TGTGCCAGCAGCCAAGACGCGGGCACCTATAATTCACCCCTCCACTTT.

The rearrangement joins TRBV5-5 to TRBJ2-7; 9 bases align to TRBD1. Germline V gene data show CDR1 as SGHKS and CDR2 as YYEKEE (reference sequence). V gave up 3 bases and J gave up 6 bases; unmatched junction bases: 1. The CDR3 covers 12 residues. CDR3 sequence: CASSWTGVEQYF. CDR3 nucleotide sequence: TGTGCCAGCAGCTGGACAGGGGTCGAGCAGTACTTC.

The chain is built from TRBV29-1 and TRBJ1-2; TRBD1 agrees at 9 bases. In germline, CDR1 is SQVTM, CDR2 ANQGSEA. The CDR3 is 13 amino acids. V was pared by 6 bases and J by 6 bases, with 8 bases of the junction left unmatched. The CDR3 DNA is TGCAGCGTGCAACAGGGGGCAAGTAATGGCTACACCTTC. Translated, it gives CSVQQGASNGYTF.

The rearrangement joins TRBV9 to TRBJ2-7; possible D gene TRBD2, 5 bases. The CDR3 has 14 amino acids. The V gene lost 0 bases and the J gene lost 3 bases, with 10 bases spanning the gap. The germline V gene has CDR1 SGDLS and CDR2 YYNGEE. CDR3 protein: CASSVEAANYEQYF. The CDR3 coding sequence is TGTGCCAGCAGCGTAGAAGCGGCGAACTACGAGCAGTACTTC.

This chain uses TRBV27 with TRBJ2-5; D might be TRBD1 (6 bases). The V end was cut by 6 bases, the J end by 5 bases, with 16 bases between. The CDR3 is 14 amino acids. From germline, CDR1 is MNHEY and CDR2 SMNVEV (reference sequence). CDR3 sequence: CASSPQQGRETQYF. CDR3 in DNA: TGTGCCAGCAGCCCTCAGCAGGGGCGGGAGACCCAGTACTTC.

This chain joins TRBV9 and TRBJ1-1; 7 nucleotides match TRBD1. Per the germline V gene, CDR1 is SGDLS and CDR2 is YYNGEE. This CDR3 spans 13 amino acids. After removal of 2 bases from V and 5 bases from J, the junction contained 3 bases not matched to a gene. CDR3 residues: CASSVRGQTEAFF. CDR3 DNA sequence: TGTGCCAGCAGCGTGAGGGGGCAGACTGAAGCTTTCTTT.

V usage is TRBV21-1 and J usage is TRBJ2-7; the DNA was not compared with TRBD2, the D call given in the table. TRBV21-1 is listed as a pseudogene. This CDR3 contains 15 residues. CDR3 sequence: CASSGGAEPKYEQYF. The CDR3 DNA is TGTGCCAGCAGCGGAGGAGCGGAACCCAAATACGAGCAGTACTTC.

The J gene is TRBJ1-2, the V gene TRBV5-1; 7 bases fit TRBD1. Germline CDR1 reads SGHRS; CDR2 reads YFSETQ. The CDR3 is 13 residues long. J gave up 6 bases and V 4 bases, and 6 bases lay outside the gene matches. The DNA for the CDR3 is TGCGCCAGCAGCGTGGGACAGCTCGATGGCTACACCTTC. The encoded protein is CASSVGQLDGYTF.

The chain couples TRBV7-9 to TRBJ1-1, with D possibly TRBD1 on 6 matching bases. Germline lookup yields CDR1 SEHNR and CDR2 FQNEAQ (reference sequence). CDR3 length: 11 residues. V was trimmed by 5 bases and J by 7 bases, leaving 8 bases between them. The CDR3: CASSQGYEAFF. For the CDR3, the DNA is TGTGCCAGCAGCCAGGGGTATGAAGCTTTCTTT.

A single count supports this clone. The rearrangement joins TRBV28 to TRBJ2-5; D perhaps matches TRBD1 (6 bases). Trimming pared 5 bases from V and 2 bases from J, leaving 12 bases between. The CDR3 is 14 amino acids. The germline CDR1 and CDR2 sequences are MDHEN and SYDVKM. The CDR3 DNA follows: TGTGCCAGCAGTACCCGACAGGAACAAGAGACCCAGTACTTC. It yields the protein CASSTRQEQETQYF. Based on the CDR3 plus reference TRBV28 and TRBJ2-5, the full variable domain is DVKVTQSSRYLVKRTGEKVFLECVQDMDHENMFWYRQDPGLGLRLIYFSYDVKMKEKGDIPEGYSVSREKKERFSLILESASTNQTSMYLCASSTRQEQETQYFGPGTRLLVL.

This rearrangement joins TRBV11-2 to TRBJ1-1; D possibly corresponds to TRBD1 (6 bases). Germline CDR1 reads SGHAT; CDR2 reads FQNNGV. The V end lost 5 bases, the J end lost 3 bases, and 19 bases lay between the germline ends. This CDR3 is 16 amino acids long. CDR3 coding DNA: TGTGCCAGCAGCAGGGCCAGGGGCGAGAGGGACACTGAAGCTTTCTTT. Translated, it gives CASSRARGERDTEAFF. Filled out from reference TRBV11-2 and TRBJ1-1, the complete variable domain reads EAGVAQSPRYKIIEKRQSVAFWCNPISGHATLYWYQQILGQGPKLLIQFQNNGVVDDSQLPKDRFSAERLKGVDSTLKIQPAKLEDSAVYLCASSRARGERDTEAFFGQGTRLTVV.

V usage is TRBV18 and J usage is TRBJ2-7, with 9 nucleotides matching TRBD1. The germline gives CDR1 KGHSH, CDR2 LQKENI. The CDR3 is 16 residues long. The J segment lost 4 bases and the V segment lost 6 bases, leaving 13 bases of the junction unmatched. The chain's CDR3 is CASSSSGTGNVYEQYF. The CDR3 coding sequence is TGTGCCAGCTCGAGCTCTGGGACAGGGAATGTGTACGAGCAGTACTTC.

The V and J genes are TRBV28 and TRBJ1-6; possible D gene TRBD1, 6 bases. The V end was cut by 8 bases, the J end by 8 bases, with 19 bases between. The CDR3 extends over 15 amino acids. Germline-derived CDR1 and CDR2 are MDHEN and SYDVKM. The CDR3 DNA is TGTGCCAGCGGGGCGCGCGCAGGGGCTCATTCACCCCTCCACTTT. It translates to CASGARAGAHSPLHF.

The genes are TRBV5-1 and TRBJ1-4, with D hard to call. CDR1 and CDR2 (germline): SGHRS, YFSETQ. The CDR3 is 16 residues long. V dropped 4 bases and J dropped 0 bases, with 13 bases sitting between them. This chain's CDR3 is CASSLGGLATNEKLFF. DNA of the CDR3: TGCGCCAGCAGCCTGGGAGGGCTTGCAACTAATGAAAAACTGTTTTTT.

This chain links TRBV25-1 with TRBJ2-3; the match to TRBD1 covers 8 bases. The length of the CDR3 is 13 residues. V lost 6 bases and J lost 6; bases outside the gene matches: 5. Looked up from germline, CDR1 is MGHDK and CDR2 is SYGVNS. The CDR3 DNA reads as TGTGCCAGCAGCGACAACAGGGGGGATACGCAGTATTTT. The encoded protein is CASSDNRGDTQYF.

V usage is TRBV10-3 and J usage is TRBJ2-6, with a weak D call TRBD1 (6 bases). V lost 6 bases and J 2 bases, leaving 8 bases between the germline ends. Germline V gene data show CDR1 as ENHRY and CDR2 as SYGVKD. The CDR3 length is 14 residues. The CDR3 region is CAIRQGPGANVLTF. The CDR3 DNA is TGTGCCATCAGACAGGGACCTGGGGCCAACGTCCTGACTTTC.

The chain recombines TRBV5-3 with TRBJ2-3; D remains ambiguous. TRBV5-3 falls under the ORF class, with uncertain function. The CDR3 runs to 16 residues. Trimming shortened V by 1 base and J by 1 base, and 13 bases separated the two germline ends. In DNA, the CDR3 is TGTGCCAGAAGCTTGTTCCCACAATATCGCACAGATACGCAGTATTTT. Its translation is CARSLFPQYRTDTQYF.

The rearrangement links TRBV5-1 to TRBJ2-3; a weak D match, TRBD1 (6 bases). The CDR3 sequence is 15 residues long. CDR1 and CDR2 from the germline V gene are SGHRS and YFSETQ. V shed 2 bases and J shed 3 bases, with 13 bases lying between them. The CDR3 nucleotides are TGCGCCAGCAGCTTCCAGGGGAGAATTACAGATACGCAGTATTTT. Its protein is CASSFQGRITDTQYF.

This chain links TRBV5-4 with TRBJ1-2; D is ambiguous. Germline V gene sequence: CDR1 SGHNT, CDR2 YYREEE (reference sequence). CDR3 size: 13 residues. Trimming left V 4 bases short and J 5 bases short, with 12 bases between. CDR3 sequence reads: CASSDTGGYGYTF. The CDR3 nucleotides are TGTGCCAGCAGCGACACCGGTGGGTATGGCTACACCTTC.

The chain employs TRBV3-1 (or the pseudogene TRBV3-2) and TRBJ1-4; no definite D call. The CDR3 loop spans 15 amino acids. Germline assignment: CDR1 LGHDT and CDR2 YNNKEL (reference sequence). Trimming pared 0 bases from V and 7 bases from J, leaving 12 bases between. The CDR3, as DNA: TGTGCCAGCAGCCAAGATGGAGGGTCCTCTGAAAAACTGTTTTTT. Translated: CASSQDGGSSEKLFF.

The J gene is TRBJ1-1, the V gene TRBV12-3 or TRBV12-4; D not resolved. This CDR3 region has 11 residues. V was trimmed by 3 bases and J by 7 bases, leaving 6 bases between them. The CDR3 nucleotides are TGTGCCAGCAGTTTTCTCGGTGAAGCTTTCTTT. As protein: CASSFLGEAFF.